The rows below give T cell receptor beta chains drawn from one sample of a study of blood T cell repertoires in COVID-19. TCRdb's table, derived via immunoSEQ multiplex PCR, lists solely in-frame clones and lacks some. The sample records around 95,000 clones, about 84% being singletons. The sequenced sample consisted of peripheral blood. The receptors stem from a woman of 80 years or more with acute or convalescent COVID-19. Each CDR3 is given with its conserved first and last residue. The D gene is left open where the match is weak. Size is stated for part of the rows, as once, few or many counts, or as a class when the clone is expanded.

len	abundance	v_gene	j_gene	d_gene	CDR3aa	CDR3nt
15	NA	TRBV7-8	TRBJ2-3	NA	CASSPFPQGSDTQYF	TGTGCCAGCAGCCCGTTCCCACAGGGATCAGATACGCAGTATTTT
16	once	TRBV4-3	TRBJ1-5	NA	CASSQDQGRGNQPQHF	TGCGCCAGCAGCCAAGATCAGGGTAGGGGCAATCAGCCCCAGCATTTT
11	NA	TRBV20-1	TRBJ1-1	NA	CSASMGGEAFF	TGCAGTGCTAGTATGGGGGGGGAAGCTTTCTTT
18	NA	TRBV23-1	TRBJ1-6	NA	CASSQSPLPSSYNSPLHF	TGCGCCAGCAGTCAATCCCCTCTCCCGAGCTCCTATAATTCACCCCTCCACTTT
15	NA	TRBV7-9	TRBJ2-5	TRBD2	CASSLGGSHQETQYF	TGTGCCAGCAGCTTGGGAGGGAGCCACCAAGAGACCCAGTACTTC
14	NA	TRBV7-9	TRBJ1-5	NA	CASSHDTLVQPQHF	TGTGCCAGCAGCCATGATACTTTAGTTCAGCCCCAGCATTTT
15	NA	TRBV4-2	TRBJ1-2	NA	CASSHDGENPIGYTF	TGTGCCAGCAGCCACGATGGGGAGAACCCTATTGGCTACACCTTC
17	few	TRBV2	TRBJ1-5	NA	CASTRSGGVGWHQPQHF	TGTGCCAGCACCCGAAGCGGGGGGGTAGGGTGGCATCAGCCCCAGCATTTT
16	NA	TRBV5-4	TRBJ2-2	TRBD2	CASSSRRGTNTGELFF	TGTGCCAGCAGCTCGAGGCGGGGGACGAACACCGGGGAGCTGTTTTTT
14	NA	TRBV30	TRBJ1-5	NA	CAWSGGEGNQPQHF	TGTGCCTGGTCTGGGGGCGAGGGCAATCAGCCCCAGCATTTT
14	NA	TRBV18	TRBJ1-6	TRBD1	CASSLRDSNSPLHF	TGTGCCAGCTCACTCCGGGACAGCAATTCACCCCTCCACTTT
15	many	TRBV6-5	TRBJ1-2	NA	CASSSNRDIGYGYTF	TGTGCCAGCAGTTCGAACCGGGACATCGGCTATGGCTACACCTTC
11	NA	TRBV20-1	TRBJ1-1	TRBD1	CSASRQGGAFF	TGCAGTGCTAGTAGACAGGGGGGAGCTTTCTTT
13	NA	TRBV10-3	TRBJ1-2	NA	CAISGVVSGPLTF	TGTGCCATCAGCGGAGTCGTATCCGGCCCACTGACCTTC
15	NA	TRBV7-6	TRBJ1-5	NA	CASSFGAGGTQPQHF	TGTGCCAGCAGCTTTGGGGCGGGAGGCACTCAGCCCCAGCATTTT
14	NA	TRBV7-9	TRBJ1-1	NA	CASSLGGSVTEAFF	TGTGCCAGCAGCTTAGGGGGCTCGGTCACTGAAGCTTTCTTT
13	few	TRBV12-3/TRBV12-4	TRBJ1-1	NA	CASSRTGGTEAFF	TGTGCCAGCAGCAGGACGGGGGGGACTGAAGCTTTCTTT
15	NA	TRBV25-1	TRBJ2-3	TRBD2	CASRLGGGVTDTQYF	TGTGCCAGCAGGCTCGGCGGGGGGGTCACAGATACGCAGTATTTT
15	NA	TRBV7-2	TRBJ1-5	TRBD1	CASSDGTGGNQPQHF	TGTGCCAGCAGCGATGGGACAGGGGGCAATCAGCCCCAGCATTTT
18	once	TRBV4-3	TRBJ1-6	TRBD1	CASSQGYPGGMHNSPLHF	TGCGCCAGCAGCCAAGGATACCCAGGGGGCATGCATAATTCACCCCTCCACTTT
17	NA	TRBV3-1/TRBV3-2	TRBJ1-1	NA	CASSQVLTGGRGTEAFF	TGTGCCAGCAGCCAAGTCTTGACCGGGGGGAGAGGCACTGAAGCTTTCTTT
15	NA	TRBV7-9	TRBJ1-5	NA	CASSFQGGGPSPQHF	TGTGCCAGCAGCTTCCAAGGTGGGGGCCCCTCGCCCCAGCATTTT
13	NA	TRBV19	TRBJ2-5	NA	CASSRNREETQYF	TGTGCCAGTAGTAGGAACAGGGAAGAGACCCAGTACTTC
15	NA	TRBV30	TRBJ1-3	NA	CAWSAHSRNPNTIYF	TGTGCCTGGAGTGCCCATAGCCGAAACCCAAACACCATATATTTT
14	NA	TRBV7-2	TRBJ2-5	NA	CASSFGDISETQYF	TGTGCCAGCAGCTTCGGGGACATTTCGGAGACCCAGTACTTC
19	NA	TRBV18	TRBJ1-6	TRBD1	CASSPVSWTGGENNSPLHF	TGTGCCAGCTCACCAGTTAGCTGGACAGGGGGCGAAAATAATTCACCCCTCCACTTT
16	NA	TRBV24-1	TRBJ2-2	NA	CATSDPALPDTGELFF	TGTGCCACCAGTGATCCGGCACTACCAGACACCGGGGAGCTGTTTTTT
14	NA	TRBV7-3	TRBJ2-5	NA	CASSLGGSKETQYF	TGTGCCAGCAGCTTAGGAGGGTCAAAAGAGACCCAGTACTTC
15	NA	TRBV19	TRBJ2-3	TRBD1	CASSMRQGGTDTQYF	TGTGCCAGTAGTATGCGACAGGGTGGGACAGATACGCAGTATTTT
14	once	TRBV27	TRBJ2-2	NA	CASSFGGRTGELFF	TGTGCCAGCAGTTTCGGGGGTAGGACCGGGGAGCTGTTTTTT
16	NA	TRBV10-3	TRBJ2-5	NA	CAISPSGSAVQETQYF	TGTGCCATCAGTCCAAGTGGTAGCGCTGTACAAGAGACCCAGTACTTC
12	NA	TRBV29-1	TRBJ1-1	NA	CSVTEMNTEAFF	TGCAGCGTTACAGAGATGAACACTGAAGCTTTCTTT
14	NA	TRBV10-3	TRBJ1-5	NA	CAISEGQGHQPQHF	TGTGCCATCAGTGAGGGGCAGGGTCATCAGCCCCAGCATTTT
15	NA	TRBV5-1	TRBJ2-5	NA	CASSLAQKRQETQYF	TGCGCCAGCAGCTTGGCACAGAAAAGACAAGAGACCCAGTACTTC
13	NA	TRBV10-3	TRBJ1-1	TRBD1	CAISGQGNTEAFF	TGTGCCATCAGTGGACAGGGGAACACTGAAGCTTTCTTT
17	NA	TRBV7-9	TRBJ1-3	NA	CASSLASGADSGNTIYF	TGTGCCAGCAGCTTAGCGTCAGGGGCGGACTCTGGAAACACCATATATTTT
15	NA	TRBV6-2/TRBV6-3	TRBJ1-1	TRBD1	CASSGFGTGTPEAFF	TGTGCCAGCAGTGGCTTTGGGACAGGGACCCCTGAAGCTTTCTTT
14	NA	TRBV6-5	TRBJ1-6	TRBD1	CASSQTGSNSPLHF	TGTGCCAGCAGTCAGACAGGGAGCAATTCACCCCTCCACTTT
14	NA	TRBV7-9	TRBJ1-1	NA	CASSLMAENTEAFF	TGTGCCAGCAGCTTAATGGCGGAGAACACTGAAGCTTTCTTT
14	few	TRBV7-2	TRBJ1-5	NA	CASSADSSNQPQHF	TGTGCCAGCAGCGCGGACAGTAGCAATCAGCCCCAGCATTTT
14	NA	TRBV19	TRBJ2-1	TRBD2	CASSIRDYQDEQFF	TGTGCCAGTAGTATCCGGGACTATCAAGATGAGCAGTTCTTC
13	NA	TRBV2	TRBJ2-1	TRBD1	CASGGTGNNEQFF	TGTGCCAGCGGAGGGACAGGAAACAATGAGCAGTTCTTC
13	NA	TRBV9	TRBJ2-7	TRBD2	CASSTLAGNEQYF	TGTGCCAGCAGCACCTTAGCGGGGAACGAGCAGTACTTC
15	NA	TRBV27	TRBJ2-7	TRBD2	CASSAWTSGSYEQYF	TGTGCCAGCAGTGCATGGACTAGCGGCTCCTACGAGCAGTACTTC